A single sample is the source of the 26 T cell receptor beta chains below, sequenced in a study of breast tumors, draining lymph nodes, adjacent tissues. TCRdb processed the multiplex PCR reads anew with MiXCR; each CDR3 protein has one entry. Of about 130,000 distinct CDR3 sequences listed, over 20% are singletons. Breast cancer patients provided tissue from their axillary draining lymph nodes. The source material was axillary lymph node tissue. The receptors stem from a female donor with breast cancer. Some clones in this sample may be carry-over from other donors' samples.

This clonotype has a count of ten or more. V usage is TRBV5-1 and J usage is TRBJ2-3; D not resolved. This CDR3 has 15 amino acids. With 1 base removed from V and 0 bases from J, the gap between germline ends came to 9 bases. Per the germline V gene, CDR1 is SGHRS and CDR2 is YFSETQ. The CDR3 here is CASSLFKGSTDTQYF. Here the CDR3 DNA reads TGCGCCAGCAGCTTGTTTAAGGGTAGCACAGATACGCAGTATTTT.

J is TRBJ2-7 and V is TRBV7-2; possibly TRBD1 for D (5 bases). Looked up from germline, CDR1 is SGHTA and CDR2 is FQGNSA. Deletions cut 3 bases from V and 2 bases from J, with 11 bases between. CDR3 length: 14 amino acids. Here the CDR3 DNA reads TGTGCCAGCAGCTTTGCAGGGAATACCTACGAGCAGTACTTC. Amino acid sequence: CASSFAGNTYEQYF.

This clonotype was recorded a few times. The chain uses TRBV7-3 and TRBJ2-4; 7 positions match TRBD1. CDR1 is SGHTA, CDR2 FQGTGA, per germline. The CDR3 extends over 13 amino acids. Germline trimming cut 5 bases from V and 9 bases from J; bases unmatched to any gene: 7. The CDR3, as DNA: TGTGCCAGCAGCGGAAACAGGGGTGGCATTCAGTACTTC. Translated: CASSGNRGGIQYF. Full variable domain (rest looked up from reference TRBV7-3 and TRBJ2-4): GAGVSQTPSNKVTEKGKYVELRCDPISGHTALYWYRQSLGQGPEFLIYFQGTGAADDSGLPNDRFFAVRPEGSVSTLKIQRTERGDSAVYLCASSGNRGGIQYFGAGTRLSVL.

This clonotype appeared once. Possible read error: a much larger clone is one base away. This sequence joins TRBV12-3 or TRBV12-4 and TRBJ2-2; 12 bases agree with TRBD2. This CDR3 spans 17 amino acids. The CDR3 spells CAGSSPSSGRDTGELFF. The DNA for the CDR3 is TGTGCCGGCAGCTCCCCATCTAGCGGGAGGGACACCGGGGAGCTGTTTTTT.

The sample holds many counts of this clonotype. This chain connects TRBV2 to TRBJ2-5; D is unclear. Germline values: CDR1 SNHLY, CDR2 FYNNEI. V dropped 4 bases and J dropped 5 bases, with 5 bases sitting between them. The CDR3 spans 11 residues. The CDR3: CASSVQETQYF. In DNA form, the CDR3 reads TGTGCCAGCAGTGTGCAGGAGACCCAGTACTTC.

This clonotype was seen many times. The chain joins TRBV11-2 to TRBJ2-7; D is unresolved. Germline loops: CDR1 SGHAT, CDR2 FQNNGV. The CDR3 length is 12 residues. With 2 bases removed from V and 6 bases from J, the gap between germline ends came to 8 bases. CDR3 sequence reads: CASSLPAGEQYF. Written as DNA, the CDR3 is TGTGCCAGCAGCTTACCAGCTGGCGAGCAGTACTTC.

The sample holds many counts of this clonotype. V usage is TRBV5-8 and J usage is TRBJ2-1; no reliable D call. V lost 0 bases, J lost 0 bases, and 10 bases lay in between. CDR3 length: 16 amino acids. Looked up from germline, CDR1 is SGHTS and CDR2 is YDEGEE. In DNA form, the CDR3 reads TGTGCCAGCAGCTTGGTGCAGAGTAGCTCCTACAATGAGCAGTTCTTC. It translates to CASSLVQSSSYNEQFF.

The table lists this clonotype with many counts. CDR3 bases: TGTGCCAGCAGCTTGGAACTGGGCAGGGGGGATGGCTACACCTTC. Its protein is CASSLELGRGDGYTF. The J gene is TRBJ1-2, the V gene TRBV5-6; 7 positions match TRBD1. Germline V gene data show CDR1 as SGHDT and CDR2 as YYEEEE. This CDR3 contains 15 residues. With 0 bases clipped from V and 6 bases from J, the junction kept 8 bases outside the gene matches.

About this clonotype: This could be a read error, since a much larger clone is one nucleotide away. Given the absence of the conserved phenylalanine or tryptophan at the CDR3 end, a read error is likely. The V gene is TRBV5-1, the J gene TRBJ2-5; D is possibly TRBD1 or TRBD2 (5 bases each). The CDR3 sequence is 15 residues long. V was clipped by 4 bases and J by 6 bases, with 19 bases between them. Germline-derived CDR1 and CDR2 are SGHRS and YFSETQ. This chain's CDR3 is CASSGSPGTLQTQYL. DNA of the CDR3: TGCGCCAGCAGCGGCAGCCCCGGGACCTTGCAGACCCAGTACCTC.

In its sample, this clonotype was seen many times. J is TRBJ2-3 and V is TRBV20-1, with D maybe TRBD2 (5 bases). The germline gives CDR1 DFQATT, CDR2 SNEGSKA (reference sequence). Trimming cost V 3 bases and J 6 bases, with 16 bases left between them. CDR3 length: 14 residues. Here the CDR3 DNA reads TGCAGTGCTAGCGGTCTAGCCTGGGAGGATACGCAGTATTTT. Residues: CSASGLAWEDTQYF.

CDR3 amino acids: CASRPSGYNEQFF. In DNA form, the CDR3 reads TGTGCCAGCAGACCGAGCGGTTACAATGAGCAGTTCTTC. V is TRBV6-1 and J is TRBJ2-1; perhaps TRBD2 as D (5 bases). This CDR3 has 13 amino acids. The V end was cut by 6 bases, the J end by 4 bases, with 10 bases between. Germline CDR1 reads MNHNS; CDR2 reads SASEGT.

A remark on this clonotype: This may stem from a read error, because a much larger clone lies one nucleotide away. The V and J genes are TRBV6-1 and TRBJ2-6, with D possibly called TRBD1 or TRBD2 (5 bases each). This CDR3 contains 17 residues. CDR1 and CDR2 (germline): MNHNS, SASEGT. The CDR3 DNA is TGTGCCAGCAGTTTAGGCAGGTTAGGGGCTGGGGGCAACGTCCTGACTTTC. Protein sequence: CASSLGRLGAGGNVLTF.

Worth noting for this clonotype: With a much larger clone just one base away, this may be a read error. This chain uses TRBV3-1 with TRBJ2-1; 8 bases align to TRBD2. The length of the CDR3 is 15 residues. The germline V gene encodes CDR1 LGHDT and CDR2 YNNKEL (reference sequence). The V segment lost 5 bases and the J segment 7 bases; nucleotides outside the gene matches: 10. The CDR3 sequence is CASSSSGTSRNEQFF. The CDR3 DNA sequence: TGTGCCAGCAGCTCTTCCGGGACTAGTCGGAATGAGCAGTTCTTC.

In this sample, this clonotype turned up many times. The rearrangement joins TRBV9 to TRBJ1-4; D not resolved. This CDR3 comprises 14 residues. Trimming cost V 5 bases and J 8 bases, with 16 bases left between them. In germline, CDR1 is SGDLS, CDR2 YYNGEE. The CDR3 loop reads CASRDQLPEEKLFF. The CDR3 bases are TGTGCCAGCAGAGACCAGCTACCCGAGGAAAAACTGTTTTTT.

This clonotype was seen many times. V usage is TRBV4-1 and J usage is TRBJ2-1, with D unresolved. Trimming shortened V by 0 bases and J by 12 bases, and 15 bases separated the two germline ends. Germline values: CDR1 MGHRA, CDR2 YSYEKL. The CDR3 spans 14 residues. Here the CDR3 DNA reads TGCGCCAGCAGCCAAGATAGACCGGCGATTGGGCAGTTCTTC. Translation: CASSQDRPAIGQFF.

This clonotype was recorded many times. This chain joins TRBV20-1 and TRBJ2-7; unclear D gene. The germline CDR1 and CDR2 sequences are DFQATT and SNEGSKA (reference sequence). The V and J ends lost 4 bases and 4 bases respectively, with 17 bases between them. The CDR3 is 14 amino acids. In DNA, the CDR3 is TGCAGTGCTACTGGCCAGGAAGAATTTTACGAGCAGTACTTC. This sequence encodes CSATGQEEFYEQYF.

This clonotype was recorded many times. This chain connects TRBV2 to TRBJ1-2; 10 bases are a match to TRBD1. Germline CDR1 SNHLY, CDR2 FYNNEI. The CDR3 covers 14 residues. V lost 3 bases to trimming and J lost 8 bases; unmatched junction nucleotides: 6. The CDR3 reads CASSERQGAVGYTF. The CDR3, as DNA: TGTGCCAGCAGTGAGAGACAGGGGGCTGTCGGCTACACCTTC.

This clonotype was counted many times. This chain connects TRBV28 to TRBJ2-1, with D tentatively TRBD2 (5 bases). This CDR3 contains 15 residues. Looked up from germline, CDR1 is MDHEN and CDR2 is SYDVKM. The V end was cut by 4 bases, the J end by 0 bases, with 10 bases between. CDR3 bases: TGTGCCAGCAGTTCGAGGGTGGGCTCCTACAATGAGCAGTTCTTC. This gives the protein CASSSRVGSYNEQFF.

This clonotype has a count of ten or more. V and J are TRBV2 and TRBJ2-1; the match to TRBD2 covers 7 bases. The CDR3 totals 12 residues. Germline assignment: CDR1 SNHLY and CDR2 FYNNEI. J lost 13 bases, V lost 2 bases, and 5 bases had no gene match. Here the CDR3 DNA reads TGTGCCAGCAGTGAAACGAGCGGGAATCAGTTCTTC. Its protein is CASSETSGNQFF. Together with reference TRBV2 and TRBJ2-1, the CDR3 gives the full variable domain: EPEVTQTPSHQVTQMGQEVILRCVPISNHLYFYWYRQILGQKVEFLVSFYNNEISEKSEIFDDQFSVERPDGSNFTLKIRSTKLEDSAMYFCASSETSGNQFFGPGTRLTVL.

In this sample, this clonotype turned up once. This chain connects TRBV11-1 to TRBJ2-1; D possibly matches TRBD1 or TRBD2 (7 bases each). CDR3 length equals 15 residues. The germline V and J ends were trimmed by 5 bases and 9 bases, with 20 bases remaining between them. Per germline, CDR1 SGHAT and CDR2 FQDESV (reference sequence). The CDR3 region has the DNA TGTGCCAGCAGCCCAGGGGGGGCGGGAGCGCCTGAGCAGTTCTTC. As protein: CASSPGGAGAPEQFF.

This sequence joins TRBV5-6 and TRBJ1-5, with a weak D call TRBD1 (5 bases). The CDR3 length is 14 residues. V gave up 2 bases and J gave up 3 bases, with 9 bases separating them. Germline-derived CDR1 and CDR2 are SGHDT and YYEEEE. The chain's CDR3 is CASSFFRDNQPQHF. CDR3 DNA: TGTGCCAGCAGCTTTTTCAGGGACAATCAGCCCCAGCATTTT. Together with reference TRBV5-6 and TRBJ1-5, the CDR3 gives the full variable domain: DAGVTQSPTHLIKTRGQQVTLRCSPKSGHDTVSWYQQALGQGPQFIFQYYEEEERQRGNFPDRFSGHQFPNYSSELNVNALLLGDSALYLCASSFFRDNQPQHFGDGTRLSIL.

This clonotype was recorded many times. The CDR3 protein is CASSATGTTGELFF. In nucleotides, the CDR3 is TGTGCCAGCAGCGCAACAGGGACAACCGGGGAGCTGTTTTTT. The V gene is TRBV7-3, the J gene TRBJ2-2; D is possibly TRBD1 (6 bases). V lost 5 bases to trimming and J lost 5 bases, with 12 bases between them. The germline V gene encodes CDR1 SGHTA and CDR2 FQGTGA. The CDR3 totals 14 residues. Full variable domain (missing parts from reference TRBV7-3 and TRBJ2-2): GAGVSQTPSNKVTEKGKYVELRCDPISGHTALYWYRQSLGQGPEFLIYFQGTGAADDSGLPNDRFFAVRPEGSVSTLKIQRTERGDSAVYLCASSATGTTGELFFGEGSRLTVL.

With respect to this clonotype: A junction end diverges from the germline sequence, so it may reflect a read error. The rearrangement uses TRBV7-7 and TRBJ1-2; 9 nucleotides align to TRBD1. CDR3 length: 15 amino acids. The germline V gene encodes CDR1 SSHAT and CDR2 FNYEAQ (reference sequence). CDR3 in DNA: TGTGCTAGCAGCCCGGGACAGGGACCCAACTATGGCTACACCTTC. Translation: CASSPGQGPNYGYTF.

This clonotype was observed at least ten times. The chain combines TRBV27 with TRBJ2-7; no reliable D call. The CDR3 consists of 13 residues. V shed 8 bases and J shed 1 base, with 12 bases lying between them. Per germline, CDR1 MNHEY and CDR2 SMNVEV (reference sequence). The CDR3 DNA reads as TGTGCCAGCCATAGGACCGATTCCTACGAGCAGTACTTC. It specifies CASHRTDSYEQYF.

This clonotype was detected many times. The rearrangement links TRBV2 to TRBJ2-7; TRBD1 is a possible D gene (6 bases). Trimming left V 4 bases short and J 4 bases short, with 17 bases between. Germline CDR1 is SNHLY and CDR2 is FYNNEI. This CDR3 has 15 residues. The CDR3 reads CASSGTVKIQYEQYF. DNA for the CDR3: TGTGCCAGCAGTGGGACAGTTAAAATTCAGTACGAGCAGTACTTC.

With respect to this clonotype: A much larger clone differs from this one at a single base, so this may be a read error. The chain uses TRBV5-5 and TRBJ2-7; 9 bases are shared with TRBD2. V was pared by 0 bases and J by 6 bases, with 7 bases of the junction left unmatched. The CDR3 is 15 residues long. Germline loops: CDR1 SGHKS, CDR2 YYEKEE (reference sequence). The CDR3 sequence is CASSLAPSGTGEQYF. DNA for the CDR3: TGTGCCAGCAGCTTGGCTCCTAGCGGGACCGGCGAGCAGTACTTC.